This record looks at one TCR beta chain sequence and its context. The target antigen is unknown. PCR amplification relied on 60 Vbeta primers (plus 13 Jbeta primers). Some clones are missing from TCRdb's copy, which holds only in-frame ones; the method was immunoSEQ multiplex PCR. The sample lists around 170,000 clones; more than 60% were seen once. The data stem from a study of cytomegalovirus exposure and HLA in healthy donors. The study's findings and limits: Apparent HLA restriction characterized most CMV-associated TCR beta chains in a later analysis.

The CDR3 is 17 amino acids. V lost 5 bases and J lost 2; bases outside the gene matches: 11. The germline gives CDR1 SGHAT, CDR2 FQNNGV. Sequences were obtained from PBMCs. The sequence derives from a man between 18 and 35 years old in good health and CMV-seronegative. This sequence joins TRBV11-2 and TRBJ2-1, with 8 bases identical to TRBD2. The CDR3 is CASSDGRGREPYNEQFF. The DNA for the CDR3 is TGTGCCAGCAGCGACGGGAGGGGCAGGGAACCCTACAATGAGCAGTTCTTC.